This entry concerns a single T cell receptor beta chain. The specificity of this receptor is unknown. No clone much larger than this one lies a single base away; base qualities are absent. Library generation was performed with the immunoSEQ multiplex PCR assay. A mixture of 60 forward primers for TCR Vbeta segments and 13 reverse primers for TCR Jbeta segments was used in the multiplex PCR. A multiplex PCR assay on genomic DNA amplified the CDR3 region of rearranged TCR beta genes. The Illumina HiSeq System was used to sequence the amplified TCR beta libraries as 87-base-pair reads. Per the source publication's procedure: A later analysis tallied around 82 million unique TCR beta chains across the 666 repertoires, and some 10 million of those chains were shared by two or more donors. A nearest-neighbor algorithm error-corrected the raw reads and collapsed the reads into unique sequences, merging closely related sequences to remove PCR and sequencing errors. To assign V, D and J gene segments, CDR3 sequences were aligned to IMGT reference sequences. For a sequence to be retained, a match of at least six nucleotides was required to both a V gene segment and a J gene segment. Rearrangements were called productive when the CDR3 lacked stop codons and stayed in frame with V and J; all others were non-productive. Following IMGT convention, CDR3 was defined as the stretch from the second conserved V-encoded cysteine to the conserved J-encoded phenylalanine. The earlier analysis of around 640 of the donors excluded sequences that lacked an unambiguous match to a single V gene segment. In an earlier analysis of roughly 500 of the donors, V segments were called functional above 56.7% productive rearrangements and were called segregating when the between-donor standard deviation exceeded 5%. A statistical classification framework was developed to diagnose cytomegalovirus status using the catalog of TCR beta chain sequences. In a later analysis, TCR nucleotide sequences were compared against IMGT/GENE-DB human TR gene sequences so that V and J genes could be assigned. A later analysis assigned CDR3 sequences and most-parsimonious VDJ recombination scenarios with the TCRdist pipeline. In a later analysis, each TCR beta chain was defined by its CDR3 amino acid sequence together with its V-gene family, and reads lacking a unique V-gene family were excluded. In a later analysis, several hundred highly shared, low-generation-probability nucleotide sequences were removed to address suspected cross-contamination and a sequencing artifact. For each public chain, a later analysis derived a clonal expansion index from normalized ranks of inferred template counts within each repertoire. In a later analysis, generation probabilities were computed using a VDJ recombination model fitted to out-of-frame rearrangements, and the results were checked against IGoR. A later analysis scored TCR-TCR, TCR-HLA and TCR-CMV co-occurrence with hypergeometric tests, applying a repertoire-size bias correction to TCR pairs. To estimate false discovery rates, a later analysis permuted the HLA or CMV assignments 20 times. In a later analysis, co-occurring TCRs were grouped using DBSCAN, and TCRdist sequence similarity was added for clustering within HLA-allele-positive subsets. For co-occurrence clustering, repertoires with fewer than 30,000 or more than 120,000 public chains were excluded, along with roughly 5 repertoires with anomalous nucleotide sharing. In TCRdb, the immuneACCESS table is reduced to in-frame sequences with V and J assigned. These tables do not hold every clone; where another copy was compared, an unresolved V gene accounts for under half, and the others remain unexplained. The DNA was the basis for D and trimming; V, J and clone size are from that table. The sample yields more than 95,000 clones; around four fifths were counted once. In total, the top ten clones hold 1.5% to 2% of the sample.

This sample is part of a study of cytomegalovirus exposure and HLA in healthy donors (TCRdb year 2017). Regarding the study in general: An earlier analysis of approximately 640 of the donors reported about 250 Gb of sequence data and 100 million to 130 million unique TCR beta sequences from about 179 million T cells. An early release covering roughly 580 HLA-typed donors comprised approximately 300 gigabases of sequencing data and some 79 million unique TCR sequences. The genetic ancestry cluster associated with self-reported Caucasian donors included around four fifths of the 398 genotyped donors. The aim of the study was to test whether cataloging public T cell receptors could identify signatures of past pathogen exposure. The study used immunosequencing to profile the T cell repertoires of about 670 subjects and linked those repertoires to cytomegalovirus serostatus. Besides the first cohort of approximately 670 subjects, a separate validation cohort made up of 120 different subjects was used. High-throughput TCR immunosequencing, statistical association of individual TCRs with disease status, and machine learning were combined to predict cytomegalovirus infection status. A later analysis re-analyzed previously published TCR beta repertoires from about 730 donors and added high-resolution HLA genotyping to study TCR occurrence patterns. In the later analysis, no new phenotypic data were used to find candidate immune exposures; instead, reliance was placed on TCR beta sequences and their occurrence across donors. In an earlier analysis of roughly 540 of the donors, high-throughput TCR beta sequencing was used to judge whether each TCR beta V gene segment behaved as functional or pseudogenic. Donor age, sex, ethnicity and CMV serostatus were compiled alongside the repertoire data. Genome-wide SNP genotypes for about 55% of the 666 donors were used in a later genetic analysis, which treated that subset as a discovery cohort. All discovery cohort repertoires had been generated using a single sequencing platform. HLA typing covered class I and class II loci at four-digit resolution. The number of donors typed differed by locus, with 629-630 for A, B, C, DRB1 and DQB1, about 500 for DQA1, 600 to 610 for DPA1, and about 450 for DPB1. Four to six DR-DQ haplotypes were handled as single units for association and clustering, since linkage in the cohort was strong. Among approximately 370 genotyped donors of the cohort, an average of about 240,000 unique TCR beta nucleotide sequences was sequenced per donor, of which about 20% were non-productive.

Taken from cysteine to phenylalanine, the CDR3 has 14 residues. Here the CDR3 DNA is all that survives: 42 bases in frame from base 1. The junction shows trimming of 4 bases on V and 6 bases on J, and the gene matches do not reach 9 bases of it. Reading the germline V gene gives CDR1 SGDLS and CDR2 YYNGEE. The research as a whole found: In a later analysis, the rate of TCR association differed among HLA loci, with DRB1 alleles having the most associated TCRs and HLA-C alleles having the fewest. The classifier was reported to diagnose cytomegalovirus status with high specificity and sensitivity in both the original and validation cohorts. Specific HLA alleles were associated with 15,000 to 20,000 TCR beta sequences at a false discovery rate of 0.05 in a later analysis. A later genetic analysis reported fewer N-insertions in productive TCRs among donors in an Asian-associated ancestry cluster than the roughly 620-donor mean. The presence/absence analyses assumed that sequencing depth was roughly uniform across donors, and that assumption may not be true. A group of highly shared sequence variants was considered likely to be a technical artifact of the sequencing pipeline. Because HLA typing was missing for some donors at each locus, association tests included only the typed subset. Correlated functional status among segregating V segments might reflect linkage disequilibrium, but an unknown experimental factor could not be ruled out. According to a later analysis, parvovirus B19, influenza, CMV and Epstein-Barr virus appeared linked to several top co-occurrence clusters. In vitro tests confirmed that a few of the cytomegalovirus-associated TCR beta chains recognize cytomegalovirus antigens. For the cohort, immune exposure information was limited to CMV serostatus. In a later analysis, HLA-associated TCR beta chains showed more clonal expansion and lower generation probabilities than non-associated chains that were equally common. A further reported finding was that TCR beta sequences accurately predicted the HLA-A and HLA-B alleles for most subjects in the first cohort. According to a later analysis, most CMV-associated TCR beta chains appeared to be HLA-restricted, and the HLA associations seemed to be driven largely by CMV exposure. Assigning TCR associations to individual alleles was difficult when HLA alleles, especially DR and DQ, strongly co-occurred. Most TCR sequences were observed very rarely across donors, whereas some public TCRs were present in many individuals. In an earlier analysis of about 550 of the donors, most TCR beta V segments were observed in productive rearrangements about 90% or about 30% of the time, broadly matching IMGT annotations. In a later genetic analysis, a missense DCLRE1C variant was associated with V-gene and J-gene trimming of TCR beta chains, and the association was replicated in an independent cohort. Only TCR beta chains were sequenced in this cohort, and the absence of alpha or paired-chain data limited detectable features. The study gave a list of under 200 TCR beta chains associated with cytomegalovirus. Seventeen rarely observed V segments, including chromosome 9 orphons, were excluded from the earlier analysis of about 500 of the donors because counts were too low. Because the 87-base-pair reads could not distinguish some IMGT-functional V segments, including TRBV6-2 and TRBV6-3, those segments were excluded. It was suggested by the authors that the approach could potentially be generalized to other disease states and immunological phenotypes.

In total, 630 or so healthy bone marrow donors made up the cohort. At the time of sampling, all cohort members were nominally healthy, though unrecorded immune exposures were likely present. The donor was CMV seronegative and was included in the group of under 450 seronegative cohort members. A peripheral blood sample was provided by each donor, and peripheral blood mononuclear cells were used for TCR beta sequencing. Genomic DNA extraction from the blood cell samples was performed with the Qiagen DNeasy Blood Extraction Kit. The V and J segments used are TRBV9 and TRBJ1-1; 7 central bases correspond to TRBD1. The sample comprised PBMCs. This receptor was taken from a woman between 35 and 50 years old in good health and CMV-seronegative. Here is the DNA: TGTGCCAGCAGCCCCCGTGGAGGGGGCCCTGAAGCTTTCTTT. Its amino acids are CASSPRGGGPEAFF.